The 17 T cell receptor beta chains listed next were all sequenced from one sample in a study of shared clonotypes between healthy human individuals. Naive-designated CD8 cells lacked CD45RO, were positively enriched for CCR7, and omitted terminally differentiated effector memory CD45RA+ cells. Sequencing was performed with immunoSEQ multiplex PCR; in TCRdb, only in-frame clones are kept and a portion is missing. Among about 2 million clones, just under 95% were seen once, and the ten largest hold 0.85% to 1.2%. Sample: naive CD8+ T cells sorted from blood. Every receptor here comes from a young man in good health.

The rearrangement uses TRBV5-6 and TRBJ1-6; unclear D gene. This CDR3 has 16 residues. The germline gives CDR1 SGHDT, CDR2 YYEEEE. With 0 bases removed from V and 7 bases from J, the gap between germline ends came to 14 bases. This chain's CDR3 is CASSLGAAVGNSPLHF. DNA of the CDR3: TGTGCCAGCAGCTTGGGCGCAGCCGTGGGCAATTCACCCCTCCACTTT.

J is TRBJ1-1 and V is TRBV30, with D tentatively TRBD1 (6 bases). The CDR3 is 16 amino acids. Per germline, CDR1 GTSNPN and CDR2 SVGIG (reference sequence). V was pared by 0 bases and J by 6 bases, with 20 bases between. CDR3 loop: CAWSVLEGTEGAEAFF. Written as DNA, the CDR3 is TGTGCCTGGAGTGTACTTGAAGGGACGGAGGGGGCTGAAGCTTTCTTT.

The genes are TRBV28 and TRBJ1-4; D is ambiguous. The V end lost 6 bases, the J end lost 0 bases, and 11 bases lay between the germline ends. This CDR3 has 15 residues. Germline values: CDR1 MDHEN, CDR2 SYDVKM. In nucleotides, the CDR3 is TGTGCCAGCAGCTCCGACCCCTCAACTAATGAAAAACTGTTTTTT. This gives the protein CASSSDPSTNEKLFF.

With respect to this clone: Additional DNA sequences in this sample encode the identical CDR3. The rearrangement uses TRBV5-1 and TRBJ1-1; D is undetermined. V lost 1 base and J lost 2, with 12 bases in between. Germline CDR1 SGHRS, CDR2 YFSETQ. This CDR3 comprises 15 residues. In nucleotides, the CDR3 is TGCGCCAGCAGCTTGTCGGCGGGAGGAAACACTGAAGCTTTCTTT. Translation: CASSLSAGGNTEAFF.

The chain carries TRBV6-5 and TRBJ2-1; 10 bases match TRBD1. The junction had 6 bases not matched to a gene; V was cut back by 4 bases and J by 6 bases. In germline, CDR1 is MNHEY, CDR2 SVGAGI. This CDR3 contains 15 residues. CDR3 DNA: TGTGCCAGCAGTTTAGGACAGGGGGAACTCAATGAGCAGTTCTTC. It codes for CASSLGQGELNEQFF.

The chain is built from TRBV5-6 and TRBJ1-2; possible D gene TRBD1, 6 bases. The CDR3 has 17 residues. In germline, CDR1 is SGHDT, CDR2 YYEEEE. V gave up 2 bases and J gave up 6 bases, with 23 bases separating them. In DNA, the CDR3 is TGTGCCAGCAGCTTTCAGTCAGTACAGGGTGAAGAGGATGGCTACACCTTC. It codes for CASSFQSVQGEEDGYTF.

The CDR3: CASSLNLAGGNTGELFF. CDR3 sequence (DNA): TGTGCCAGCAGCTTAAATCTAGCGGGAGGTAACACCGGGGAGCTGTTTTTT. The J gene is TRBJ2-2, the V gene TRBV13; 11 nucleotides match TRBD2. Germline V gives CDR1 PRHDT, CDR2 FYEKMQ (reference sequence). V lost 2 bases to trimming and J lost 2 bases; unmatched junction nucleotides: 4. The CDR3 has 17 amino acids.

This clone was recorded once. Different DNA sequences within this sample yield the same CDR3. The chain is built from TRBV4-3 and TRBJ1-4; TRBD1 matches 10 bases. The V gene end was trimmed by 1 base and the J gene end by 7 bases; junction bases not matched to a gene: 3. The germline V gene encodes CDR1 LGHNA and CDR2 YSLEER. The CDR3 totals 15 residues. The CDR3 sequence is CASSQVWDRGEKLFF. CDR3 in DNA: TGCGCCAGCAGCCAAGTCTGGGACAGGGGTGAAAAACTGTTTTTT.

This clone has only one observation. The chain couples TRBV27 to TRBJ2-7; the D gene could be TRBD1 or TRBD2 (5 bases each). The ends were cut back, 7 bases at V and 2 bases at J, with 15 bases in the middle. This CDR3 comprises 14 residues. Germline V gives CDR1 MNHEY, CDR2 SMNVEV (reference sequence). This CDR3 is CASNYWDATYEQYF. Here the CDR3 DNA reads TGTGCCAGCAACTATTGGGACGCCACCTACGAGCAGTACTTC.

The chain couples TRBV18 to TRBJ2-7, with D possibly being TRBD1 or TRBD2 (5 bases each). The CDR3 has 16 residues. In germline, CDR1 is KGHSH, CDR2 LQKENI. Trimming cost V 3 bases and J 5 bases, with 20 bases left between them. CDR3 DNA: TGTGCCAGCTCACCGTTCGAGGGGATTAGAGCTAACGAGCAGTACTTC. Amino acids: CASSPFEGIRANEQYF.

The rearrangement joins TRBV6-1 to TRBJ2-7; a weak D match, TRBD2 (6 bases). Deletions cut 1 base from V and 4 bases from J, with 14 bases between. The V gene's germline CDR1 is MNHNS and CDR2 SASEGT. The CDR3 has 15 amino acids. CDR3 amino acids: CASSEGLGGPYEQYF. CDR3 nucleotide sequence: TGTGCCAGCAGTGAAGGGCTGGGGGGACCTTACGAGCAGTACTTC.

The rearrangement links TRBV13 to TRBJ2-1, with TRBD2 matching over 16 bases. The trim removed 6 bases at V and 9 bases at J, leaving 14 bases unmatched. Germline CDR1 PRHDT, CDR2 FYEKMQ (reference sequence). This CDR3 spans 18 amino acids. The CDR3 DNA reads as TGTGCCAGCAGATCGGGACTAGCGGGAGGGCCCGCCTTGATTGAGCAGTTCTTC. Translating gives CASRSGLAGGPALIEQFF.

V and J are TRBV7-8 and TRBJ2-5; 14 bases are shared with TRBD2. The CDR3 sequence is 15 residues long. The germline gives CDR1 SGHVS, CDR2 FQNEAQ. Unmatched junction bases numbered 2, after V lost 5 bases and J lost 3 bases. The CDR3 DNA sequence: TGTGCCAGCAGCCTGACTAGCGGGGGGGAAGAGACCCAGTACTTC. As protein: CASSLTSGGEETQYF.

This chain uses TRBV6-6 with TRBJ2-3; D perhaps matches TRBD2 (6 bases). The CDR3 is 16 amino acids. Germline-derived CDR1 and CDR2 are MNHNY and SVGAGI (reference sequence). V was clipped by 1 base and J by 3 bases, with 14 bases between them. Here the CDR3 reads CASSYFQGGRTDTQYF. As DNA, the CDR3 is TGTGCCAGCAGTTACTTCCAGGGAGGCAGGACAGATACGCAGTATTTT.

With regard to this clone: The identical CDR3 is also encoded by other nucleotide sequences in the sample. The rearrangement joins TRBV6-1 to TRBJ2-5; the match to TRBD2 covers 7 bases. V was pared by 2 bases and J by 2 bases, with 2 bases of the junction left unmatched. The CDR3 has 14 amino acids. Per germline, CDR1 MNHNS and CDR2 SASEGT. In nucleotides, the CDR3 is TGTGCCAGCAGTGAACTGGGGGGGCAAGAGACCCAGTACTTC. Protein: CASSELGGQETQYF.

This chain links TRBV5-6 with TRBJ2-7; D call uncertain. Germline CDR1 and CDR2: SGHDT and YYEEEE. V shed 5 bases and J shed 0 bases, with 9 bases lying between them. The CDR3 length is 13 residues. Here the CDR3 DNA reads TGTGCCAGCAGTGAAGGGATCTCCTACGAGCAGTACTTC. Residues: CASSEGISYEQYF.

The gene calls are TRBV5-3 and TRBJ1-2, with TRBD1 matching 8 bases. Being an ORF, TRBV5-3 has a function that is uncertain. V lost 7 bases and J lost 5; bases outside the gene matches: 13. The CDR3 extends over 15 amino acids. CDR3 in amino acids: CAREDRDRLIYGYTF. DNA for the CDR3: TGTGCCAGAGAAGACCGGGACAGGCTAATTTATGGCTACACCTTC.